One sample yielded the 32 T cell receptor beta chains listed below, sequenced in a study of OX40 agonist ivuxolimab in advanced cancers. Method: immunoSEQ multiplex PCR; TCRdb's copy keeps in-frame clones and lacks some. Here the sample spans 90,000 to 130,000 clones, approximately 90% being singletons. This sample comprised CD4+ or CD8+ T cells sorted from blood, obtained in a trial of the OX40 agonist ivuxolimab. Every receptor here comes from an adult with an advanced solid tumor such as melanoma, head and neck, liver or kidney cancer.

This sequence joins TRBV29-1 and TRBJ1-1; 9 bases map to TRBD1. The ends lost 7 bases at V and 5 bases at J; junction bases unmatched: 5. This CDR3 has 12 residues. Germline V CDR1 and CDR2: SQVTM, ANQGSEA. The CDR3 sequence: CSGGQGGTEAFF. Here the CDR3 DNA reads TGCAGCGGGGGACAGGGAGGTACTGAAGCTTTCTTT.

The V and J genes are TRBV9 and TRBJ2-3; 7 bases are a match to TRBD1. Germline assignment: CDR1 SGDLS and CDR2 YYNGEE. The CDR3 covers 15 residues. J was trimmed by 3 bases and V by 3 bases; bases with no gene match: 7. The CDR3 DNA reads as TGTGCCAGCAGCGCTAGGGGGCAGACTACAGATACGCAGTATTTT. Protein product: CASSARGQTTDTQYF.

V and J are TRBV19 and TRBJ2-2; D unclear. There are 14 residues in the CDR3. V was trimmed by 1 base and J by 3 bases, leaving 6 bases between them. CDR1 is LNHDA, CDR2 SQIVND, per germline (reference sequence). The CDR3 spells CASSIAEYTGELFF. CDR3 nucleotides: TGTGCCAGTAGTATAGCGGAGTACACCGGGGAGCTGTTTTTT.

The chain has TRBV7-9 and TRBJ2-1; D not resolved. Trimming removed 5 bases from V and 3 bases from J, with 14 bases in between. Germline CDR1 is SEHNR and CDR2 is FQNEAQ (reference sequence). The CDR3 has 15 residues. The CDR3 nucleotides are TGTGCCAGCAGCCTCGGGTCGTCCGACTACAATGAGCAGTTCTTC. Protein product: CASSLGSSDYNEQFF.

The chain uses TRBV18 and TRBJ1-4; D gene uncertain. The germline V gene encodes CDR1 KGHSH and CDR2 LQKENI. V lost 0 bases to trimming and J lost 8 bases, with 7 bases between them. The CDR3 runs 13 residues. The CDR3 is CASSPPAGEKLFF. DNA for the CDR3: TGTGCCAGCTCACCACCAGCCGGAGAAAAACTGTTTTTT. The variable domain in full, with the rest retrieved from reference TRBV18 and TRBJ1-4, is NAGVMQNPRHLVRRRGQEARLRCSPMKGHSHVYWYRQLPEEGLKFMVYLQKENIIDESGMPKERFSAEFPKEGPSILRIQQVVRGDSAAYFCASSPPAGEKLFFGSGTQLSVL.

V and J are TRBV6-5 and TRBJ1-1, with D unresolved. Germline CDR1 reads MNHEY; CDR2 reads SVGAGI. V dropped 6 bases and J dropped 1 base, with 15 bases sitting between them. The CDR3 has 15 residues. The CDR3 region has the DNA TGTGCCAGCAGAGCGCATAACAGCCAGAACACTGAAGCTTTCTTT. Its translation is CASRAHNSQNTEAFF.

The J gene is TRBJ2-2, the V gene TRBV5-1; D is uncertain. Trimming took off 4 bases at V and 0 bases at J, with 10 bases between the two ends. Germline V CDR1 and CDR2: SGHRS, YFSETQ. The CDR3 loop spans 15 amino acids. Here the CDR3 reads CASSLRESNTGELFF. As DNA, the CDR3 is TGCGCCAGCAGCCTCCGCGAGTCGAACACCGGGGAGCTGTTTTTT.

V is TRBV2 and J is TRBJ2-3; perhaps TRBD2 as D (6 bases). The germline CDR1 and CDR2 sequences are SNHLY and FYNNEI. Trimming stripped 3 bases from V and 2 bases from J, with 12 bases between. This CDR3 has 15 amino acids. The CDR3 is CASSDWRGPTDTQYF. The CDR3 DNA reads TGTGCCAGCAGTGATTGGCGGGGTCCCACAGATACGCAGTATTTT.

The rearrangement joins TRBV7-6 to TRBJ2-3; D remains ambiguous. The CDR3 length is 12 residues. Germline CDR1 and CDR2: SGHVS and FNYEAQ. V was shortened by 5 bases and J by 0 bases, with 3 bases between the two germline ends. CDR3 nucleotides: TGTGCCAGCAGCCCCAGCACAGATACGCAGTATTTT. This sequence encodes CASSPSTDTQYF.

This clone was seen a single time. This chain connects TRBV5-6 to TRBJ2-7; 7 bases agree with TRBD2. The CDR3 totals 14 residues. Trimming removed 3 bases from V and 1 base from J; junction bases left unmatched: 4. Germline-derived CDR1 and CDR2 are SGHDT and YYEEEE. The CDR3 spells CASSSLGGSYEQYF. DNA of the CDR3: TGTGCCAGCAGCTCTTTGGGGGGGTCCTACGAGCAGTACTTC.

This chain uses TRBV7-8 with TRBJ1-4, with 10 bases that match TRBD1. After removal of 4 bases from V and 6 bases from J, the junction contained 5 bases not matched to a gene. The CDR3 runs 15 residues. Looked up from germline, CDR1 is SGHVS and CDR2 is FQNEAQ. The CDR3 loop is CASSSWTGGDEKLFF. CDR3 coding DNA: TGTGCCAGCAGCTCCTGGACAGGGGGAGATGAAAAACTGTTTTTT.

In DNA form, the CDR3 reads TGTGCCAGCAGTGAGAGGAACCCTCGGGGCACTGAAGCTTTCTTT. Its protein product is CASSERNPRGTEAFF. The chain recombines TRBV6-1 with TRBJ1-1; D not resolved. V shed 3 bases and J shed 4 bases, with 15 bases lying between them. The CDR3 contains 15 residues. The germline gives CDR1 MNHNS, CDR2 SASEGT.

This chain uses TRBV14 with TRBJ1-4; D not certain. There are 16 residues in the CDR3. Trimming left V 4 bases short and J 2 bases short, with 14 bases between. Germline-derived CDR1 and CDR2 are SGHDN and FVKESK. The chain's CDR3 is CASSPTGLATNEKLFF. The CDR3 region has the DNA TGTGCCAGCAGCCCGACGGGTCTGGCGACTAATGAAAAACTGTTTTTT.

Here the CDR3 reads CASSWDPSGNTIYF. The CDR3 nucleotides read TGCGCCAGCAGCTGGGACCCCTCTGGAAACACCATATATTTT. V is TRBV5-1 and J is TRBJ1-3; D may be TRBD1 (5 bases). Germline V CDR1 and CDR2: SGHRS, YFSETQ. This CDR3 region has 14 residues. V lost 3 bases to trimming and J lost 0 bases, with 7 bases between them.

About this clone itself: Germline is not matched at one junction end, which may reflect a read error. The J gene is TRBJ2-7, the V gene TRBV6-5; tentatively, D is TRBD1 (5 bases). Germline lookup yields CDR1 MNHEY and CDR2 SVGAGI. This CDR3 is built from 14 residues. CDR3: CASSYADTVRSEDF. The CDR3 DNA reads as TGTGCCAGCAGTTACGCGGACACGGTGAGGAGTGAGGACTTC.

This sequence joins TRBV10-3 and TRBJ1-1; D perhaps matches TRBD1 (6 bases). The CDR3 loop spans 15 amino acids. Trimming left V 3 bases short and J 3 bases short, with 14 bases between. Germline CDR1 reads ENHRY; CDR2 reads SYGVKD. This chain's CDR3 is CAISDKQGWYTEAFF. Written as DNA, the CDR3 is TGTGCCATCAGTGACAAACAGGGATGGTACACTGAAGCTTTCTTT.

The chain recombines TRBV27 with TRBJ2-3; no reliable D call. CDR1 and CDR2 from the germline V gene are MNHEY and SMNVEV (reference sequence). The CDR3 consists of 13 residues. V was cut by 0 bases and J by 2 bases, with 3 bases left in between. In DNA, the CDR3 is TGTGCCAGCAGTTTATCATACACAGATACGCAGTATTTT. Residues: CASSLSYTDTQYF.

Only one count was recorded for this clone. The chain joins TRBV27 to TRBJ2-1; D not certain. This CDR3 is 14 amino acids long. Looked up from germline, CDR1 is MNHEY and CDR2 is SMNVEV (reference sequence). Trimming removed 4 bases from V and 4 bases from J, with 11 bases in between. The CDR3: CASSSPFTYNEQFF. CDR3 in DNA: TGTGCCAGCAGTTCCCCCTTTACGTACAATGAGCAGTTCTTC.

To note about this clone: In the same sample, other DNA sequences code for this CDR3. The V call is TRBV11-2, the J call TRBJ2-7; D gene unclear. V shed 5 bases and J shed 2 bases, with 4 bases lying between them. Per the germline V gene, CDR1 is SGHAT and CDR2 is FQNNGV. The CDR3 spans 11 residues. The CDR3: CASSPAYEQYF. The CDR3 DNA reads TGTGCCAGCAGCCCCGCCTACGAGCAGTACTTC.

The chain joins TRBV4-2 to TRBJ1-4, with a weak D call TRBD1 (6 bases). This CDR3 is 16 amino acids long. V was shortened by 0 bases and J by 3 bases, with 11 bases between the two germline ends. CDR1 and CDR2 (germline): LGHNA, YNFKEQ. The CDR3 here is CASSQDGGTPNEKLFF. The CDR3, as DNA: TGTGCCAGCAGCCAAGATGGGGGGACACCTAATGAAAAACTGTTTTTT.

This rearrangement joins TRBV19 to TRBJ1-5, with 9 nucleotides matching TRBD1. The trim removed 6 bases at V and 6 bases at J, leaving 12 bases unmatched. There are 16 residues in the CDR3. Germline lookup yields CDR1 LNHDA and CDR2 SQIVND (reference sequence). The CDR3 coding sequence is TGTGCCAGTAGACTCCAAGGGGACAGGGTATTTCAGCCCCAGCATTTT. It codes for CASRLQGDRVFQPQHF.

The rearrangement uses TRBV11-2 and TRBJ2-1, with 12 bases aligning to TRBD2. CDR3 length: 19 residues. Germline V gene sequence: CDR1 SGHAT, CDR2 FQNNGV. The junction had 13 bases not matched to a gene; V was cut back by 0 bases and J by 7 bases. The chain's CDR3 is CASSLDPANLAGGLNEQFF. The CDR3 nucleotides read TGTGCCAGCAGCTTAGACCCGGCGAATCTAGCGGGAGGGCTGAATGAGCAGTTCTTC.

The chain couples TRBV7-3 to TRBJ2-3; unclear D gene. The CDR3 runs 14 residues. The V end lost 7 bases, the J end lost 0 bases, and 11 bases lay between the germline ends. Germline loops: CDR1 SGHTA, CDR2 FQGTGA. In DNA, the CDR3 is TGTGCCAGCAACCCCGGAACTAGCACAGATACGCAGTATTTT. Translated, it gives CASNPGTSTDTQYF.

The genes are TRBV4-1 and TRBJ1-4; no clear D gene. V was cut by 4 bases and J by 5 bases, with 14 bases left in between. CDR1 and CDR2 from the germline V gene are MGHRA and YSYEKL. CDR3 length: 15 residues. The chain's CDR3 is CASSLVRNLNEKLFF. The CDR3 region has the DNA TGCGCCAGCAGCCTAGTCAGGAACCTGAATGAAAAACTGTTTTTT.

The chain uses TRBV7-8 and TRBJ2-6; D call uncertain. Trimming shortened V by 5 bases and J by 0 bases, and 8 bases separated the two germline ends. Per the germline V gene, CDR1 is SGHVS and CDR2 is FQNEAQ. The CDR3 is made up of 15 amino acids. The CDR3 DNA reads as TGTGCCAGCAGCCCCTCGGTCTCTGGGGCCAACGTCCTGACTTTC. Translated, it gives CASSPSVSGANVLTF.

The chain uses TRBV6-1 and TRBJ1-6, with a weak D call TRBD1 (6 bases). Germline V lookup: CDR1 MNHNS, CDR2 SASEGT. With 2 bases removed from V and 10 bases from J, the gap between germline ends came to 18 bases. The CDR3 is made up of 16 amino acids. The CDR3 region has the DNA TGTGCCAGCAGTGAACCCGGGACACCCTCAAAATCACCCCTCCACTTT. Residues: CASSEPGTPSKSPLHF.

The rearrangement joins TRBV6-1 to TRBJ1-2, with TRBD1 matching over 7 bases. Germline V gene data show CDR1 as MNHNS and CDR2 as SASEGT. This CDR3 region has 13 residues. Unmatched junction bases numbered 3, after V lost 5 bases and J lost 3 bases. For the CDR3, the DNA is TGTGCCAGCAGTCCCGGGACAGACTATGGCTACACCTTC. Its protein is CASSPGTDYGYTF.

This clone came up once. This rearrangement joins TRBV29-1 to TRBJ2-5, with D hard to call. The germline V and J ends were trimmed by 2 bases and 5 bases, with 6 bases remaining between them. Germline V gene sequence: CDR1 SQVTM, CDR2 ANQGSEA. This CDR3 comprises 11 residues. This CDR3 reads CSVETTETQYF. CDR3 nucleotides: TGCAGCGTTGAAACCACGGAGACCCAGTACTTC.

The chain recombines TRBV30 with TRBJ1-2; tentative D call: TRBD1 (6 bases). V was shortened by 2 bases and J by 1 base, with 11 bases between the two germline ends. CDR3 length: 14 amino acids. Per the germline V gene, CDR1 is GTSNPN and CDR2 is SVGIG (reference sequence). CDR3 region: CAWSRKQGNYGYTF. DNA of the CDR3: TGTGCCTGGAGTCGCAAACAGGGTAACTATGGCTACACCTTC. Using reference TRBV30 and TRBJ1-2 for the parts outside the CDR3, the full variable domain is SQTIHQWPATLVQPVGSPLSLECTVEGTSNPNLYWYRQAAGRGLQLLFYSVGIGQISSEVPQNLSASRPQDRQFILSSKKLLLSDSGFYLCAWSRKQGNYGYTFGSGTRLTVV.

The gene calls are TRBV30 and TRBJ2-3; D remains ambiguous. The CDR3 is 17 amino acids. The V end lost 0 bases, the J end lost 0 bases, and 16 bases lay between the germline ends. Germline CDR1 and CDR2: GTSNPN and SVGIG (reference sequence). The CDR3 bases are TGTGCCTGGAGTGTACTTGGGGAAGGAACTAGCACAGATACGCAGTATTTT. Translated, it gives CAWSVLGEGTSTDTQYF.

J is TRBJ2-1 and V is TRBV14; D is unresolved. This CDR3 region has 12 residues. In germline, CDR1 is SGHDN, CDR2 FVKESK. Trimming left V 1 base short and J 6 bases short, with 4 bases between. As DNA, the CDR3 is TGTGCCAGCAGCCAAGCCGCCAATGAGCAGTTCTTC. Translated: CASSQAANEQFF.

The chain links TRBV11-2 to TRBJ2-1; D is ambiguous. Looked up from germline, CDR1 is SGHAT and CDR2 is FQNNGV. V was trimmed by 0 bases and J by 3 bases, leaving 6 bases between them. The CDR3 has 14 amino acids. CDR3 nucleotides: TGTGCCAGCAGCTTAGATCCCGGCTACAATGAGCAGTTCTTC. It translates to CASSLDPGYNEQFF.